This record concerns one T cell receptor beta chain sequence. This CDR3 comprises 12 residues. Germline V CDR1 and CDR2: ENHRY, SYGVKD. Trimming pared 4 bases from V and 3 bases from J, leaving 6 bases between. This record comes from a study of T cells in Graves' hyperthyroidism and ophthalmopathy. The investigators amplified TCR beta CDR3 regions from RNA transcripts. During a first-round RT-PCR of the TCR CDR3, the HTBI primer set was used. TCRdb ran MiXCR on the multiplex PCR reads and lists one entry per CDR3 protein. The sample consists of 690,000 or so distinct CDR3 sequences, roughly 20% of them appearing once.

The chain uses TRBV10-3 and TRBJ2-5, with no clear D. The TCR sequence derives from a woman in her forties or fifties with Graves' hyperthyroidism that later progressed to Graves' ophthalmopathy. The specimen was blood. Here the CDR3 reads CAISGQKETQYF. The CDR3 DNA sequence: TGTGCCATCAGTGGGCAGAAAGAGACCCAGTACTTC.